The T cell receptor beta chain described here comes from a study of CD8+ T cells in alopecia areata. Study results and caveats: It was lesional scalp, especially alopecia totalis/universalis, that showed higher clonality than normal scalp.

A note on this clone: Its antigen is as yet unknown.

RNA extraction was followed by reverse transcription into cDNA, which acted as the sequencing template. Method: immunoSEQ multiplex PCR; TCRdb's copy keeps in-frame clones and lacks some. The sample includes under 85,000 clones, about half of them seen just once. The CDR3 has 14 residues. J lost 7 bases, V lost 2 bases, and 7 bases had no gene match. Germline CDR1 is GTSNPN and CDR2 is SVGIG (reference sequence). This TCR derives from a human donor with alopecia areata. V and J are TRBV30 and TRBJ1-5; 8 positions match TRBD1. The input for sequencing was CD8+ T cells sorted from blood, taken at week 0. The CDR3 DNA sequence: TGTGCCTGGAGTTACCAGGGGGCCCGGCAGCCCCAGCATTTT. Its protein is CAWSYQGARQPQHF.